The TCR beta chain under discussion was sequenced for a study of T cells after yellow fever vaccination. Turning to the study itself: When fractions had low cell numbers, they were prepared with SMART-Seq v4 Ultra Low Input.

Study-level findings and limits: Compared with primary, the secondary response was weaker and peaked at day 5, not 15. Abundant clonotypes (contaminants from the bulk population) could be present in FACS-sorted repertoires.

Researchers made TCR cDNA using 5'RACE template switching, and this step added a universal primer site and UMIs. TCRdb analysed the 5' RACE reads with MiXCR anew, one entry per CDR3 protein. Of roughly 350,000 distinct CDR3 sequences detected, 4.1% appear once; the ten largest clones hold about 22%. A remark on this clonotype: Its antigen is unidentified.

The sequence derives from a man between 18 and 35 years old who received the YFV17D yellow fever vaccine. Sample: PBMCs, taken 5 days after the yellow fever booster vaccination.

The CDR3 DNA sequence: TGTGCCAGCAACCGTGGATGGGACAGAGAAGCTTTCTTT. Its protein is CASNRGWDREAFF. V gene TRBV12-3 or TRBV12-4 combines with J gene TRBJ1-1; 7 bases line up with TRBD1. The CDR3 extends over 13 amino acids. With 7 bases clipped from V and 8 bases from J, the junction kept 10 bases outside the gene matches.